The 10 T cell receptor beta chains listed next were all sequenced from one sample in a study of cytomegalovirus exposure and HLA in healthy donors. With 60 Vbeta and 13 Jbeta primers, the PCR was carried out. Method: immunoSEQ multiplex PCR; TCRdb's copy keeps in-frame clones and lacks some. In the table there are more than 150,000 clones, roughly 90% of which are singletons. Sample: PBMCs. The source is a girl under three years old in good health and CMV-seronegative.

The sample holds a few counts of this clone. The chain joins TRBV5-6 to TRBJ2-1, with 9 positions matching TRBD2. This CDR3 comprises 19 residues. CDR1 is SGHDT, CDR2 YYEEEE, per germline. With 3 bases clipped from V and 0 bases from J, the junction kept 13 bases outside the gene matches. The CDR3 loop reads CASSSPPSGIPVSYNEQFF. CDR3 bases: TGTGCCAGCAGCTCCCCGCCTAGCGGGATCCCTGTCTCCTACAATGAGCAGTTCTTC.

The chain couples TRBV4-2 to TRBJ2-5, with 9 bases aligning to TRBD2. Germline V gene sequence: CDR1 LGHNA, CDR2 YNFKEQ. There are 15 residues in the CDR3. V lost 2 bases and J lost 4; bases outside the gene matches: 5. The CDR3 nucleotides are TGTGCCAGCAGCCAAAGGAGCGGGGGGTTAGAGACCCAGTACTTC. It yields the protein CASSQRSGGLETQYF.

The gene calls are TRBV6-5 and TRBJ2-7, with D possibly TRBD2 on 5 matching bases. The V and J ends lost 2 bases and 6 bases respectively, with 11 bases between them. This CDR3 contains 13 residues. Germline V gene lookup returns CDR1 MNHEY and CDR2 SVGAGI. CDR3 in amino acids: CASSYTEGSEQYF. The CDR3 region has the DNA TGTGCCAGCAGTTACACCGAAGGGAGCGAGCAGTACTTC.

The CDR3 bases are TGTGCCAGCAGCCAAGGCCCCAGTTTCGAGCAGTACTTC. It translates to CASSQGPSFEQYF. This chain links TRBV4-2 with TRBJ2-7, with no clear D. The germline CDR1 and CDR2 sequences are LGHNA and YNFKEQ. Trimming took off 1 base at V and 6 bases at J, with 10 bases between the two ends. The CDR3 has 13 amino acids.

This chain links TRBV27 with TRBJ2-4; 11 nucleotides line up with TRBD1. Germline V gene sequence: CDR1 MNHEY, CDR2 SMNVEV (reference sequence). The J segment lost 3 bases and the V segment lost 7 bases, leaving 8 bases of the junction unmatched. The CDR3 has 16 residues. The CDR3 sequence: CASILRDRGYKNIQYF. In nucleotides, the CDR3 is TGTGCCAGCATCCTCCGGGACAGGGGGTACAAAAACATTCAGTACTTC.

The CDR3 here is CATLDRADTQYF. Here the CDR3 DNA reads TGTGCCACCCTCGACAGGGCAGATACGCAGTATTTT. The chain couples TRBV10-3 to TRBJ2-3; TRBD1 aligns across 7 bases. CDR1 and CDR2 from the germline V gene are ENHRY and SYGVKD. The CDR3 contains 12 residues. J gave up 4 bases and V 10 bases, and 5 bases lay outside the gene matches.

The chain carries TRBV21-1 and TRBJ2-2; TRBD1 is the table's D call, not checked against the DNA. TRBV21-1 is termed a pseudogene. The CDR3 is 16 residues long. CDR3 DNA sequence: TGTGCCAGCAGCCATGACAGGGTGACGAACACCGGGGAGCTGTTTTTT. Residues: CASSHDRVTNTGELFF.

This chain uses TRBV25-1 with TRBJ2-7, with a possible D match to TRBD2 (5 bases). Germline CDR1 is MGHDK and CDR2 is SYGVNS. The CDR3 totals 13 residues. Trimming pared 5 bases from V and 0 bases from J, leaving 8 bases between. In nucleotides, the CDR3 is TGTGCCAGCAGTTTAGCGAGCTCCTACGAGCAGTACTTC. Amino acid sequence: CASSLASSYEQYF.

This clone was counted once. The rearrangement links TRBV2 to TRBJ2-3; D is undetermined. There are 15 residues in the CDR3. Germline CDR1 is SNHLY and CDR2 is FYNNEI. V lost 1 base and J 2 bases, leaving 10 bases between the germline ends. CDR3 protein: CASSEVGLLTDTQYF. CDR3 bases: TGTGCCAGCAGTGAAGTGGGCCTCCTCACAGATACGCAGTATTTT.

The chain uses TRBV10-3 and TRBJ1-6; no clear D gene. The ends were cut back, 2 bases at V and 8 bases at J, with 7 bases in the middle. The CDR3 sequence is 13 residues long. The germline CDR1 and CDR2 sequences are ENHRY and SYGVKD. The CDR3 nucleotides read TGTGCCATCAGTGAGGGACTGGATTCACCCCTCCACTTT. Translation gives CAISEGLDSPLHF.